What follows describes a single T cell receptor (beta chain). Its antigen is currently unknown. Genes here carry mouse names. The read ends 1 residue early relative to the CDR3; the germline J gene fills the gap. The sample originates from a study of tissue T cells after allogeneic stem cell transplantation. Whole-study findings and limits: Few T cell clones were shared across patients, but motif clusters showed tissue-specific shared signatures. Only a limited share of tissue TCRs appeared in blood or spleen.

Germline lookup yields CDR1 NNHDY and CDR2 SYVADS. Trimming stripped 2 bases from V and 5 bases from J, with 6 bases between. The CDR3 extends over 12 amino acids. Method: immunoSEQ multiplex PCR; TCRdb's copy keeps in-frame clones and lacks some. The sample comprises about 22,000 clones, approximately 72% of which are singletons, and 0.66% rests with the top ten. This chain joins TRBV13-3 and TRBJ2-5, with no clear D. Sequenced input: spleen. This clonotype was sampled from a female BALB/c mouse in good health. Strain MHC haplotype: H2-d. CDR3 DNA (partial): TGTGCCAGCAGTGAGGGTGGAGACACCCAGTAC. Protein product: CASSEGGDTQY. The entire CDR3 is CASSEGGDTQYF. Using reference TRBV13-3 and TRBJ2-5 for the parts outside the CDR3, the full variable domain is EAAVTQSPRSKVAVTGGKVTLSCHQTNNHDYMYWYRQDTGHGLRLIHYSYVADSTEKGDIPDGYKASRPSQENFSLILELASLSQTAVYFCASSEGGDTQYFGPGTRLLVL.